The 26 T cell receptor beta chains reported below all come from one sample, sequenced in a study of shared clonotypes between healthy human individuals. Some clones are missing from TCRdb's copy, which holds only in-frame ones; the method was immunoSEQ multiplex PCR. Found here are about 2.2 million clones, around 93% of them singletons; the top ten hold more than 1.5%. Terminally differentiated effector memory CD45RA+ cells were excluded by CCR7 positive selection of CD45RO-negative cells. The sequencing sample was made of naive CD8+ T cells from PBMCs. The receptor source for this set is a man between 18 and 35 years old in good health. Some clones in this sample may be carry-over from other donors' samples.

V gene TRBV28 combines with J gene TRBJ2-1; 7 positions match TRBD1. Looked up from germline, CDR1 is MDHEN and CDR2 is SYDVKM. The CDR3 extends over 15 amino acids. V trimming: 3 bases; J trimming: 7 bases; junction bases outside the gene matches: 9. Here the CDR3 reads CASSFRGGSQNEQFF. CDR3 nucleotide sequence: TGTGCCAGCAGTTTTCGAGGGGGCTCACAGAATGAGCAGTTCTTC.

This clone was observed a few times. The chain links TRBV29-1 to TRBJ1-1; tentatively, D is TRBD1 (5 bases). V lost 6 bases, J lost 8 bases, and 10 bases lay in between. This CDR3 spans 10 amino acids. Germline lookup yields CDR1 SQVTM and CDR2 ANQGSEA. The CDR3 region is CSVMAGEAFF. The CDR3 DNA is TGCAGCGTCATGGCAGGGGAAGCTTTCTTT.

Comment on this clone: With a much larger clone just one base away, this may be a read error. Additional DNA sequences in this sample encode the identical CDR3. This sequence joins TRBV27 and TRBJ1-5, with 10 bases identical to TRBD1. The CDR3 is 15 residues long. V dropped 3 bases and J dropped 2; count of bases not matched to a gene: 1. Germline V gives CDR1 MNHEY, CDR2 SMNVEV (reference sequence). The CDR3 DNA reads as TGTGCCAGCAGTTTTGGGACAGGGGGCAATCAGCCCCAGCATTTT. Its protein product is CASSFGTGGNQPQHF.

CDR3 region: CASSQGISGRANEQYF. CDR3 coding DNA: TGCGCCAGCAGCCAGGGCATTAGCGGGAGGGCGAACGAGCAGTACTTC. The chain joins TRBV4-1 to TRBJ2-7; 11 positions agree with TRBD2. The CDR3 covers 16 residues. In germline, CDR1 is MGHRA, CDR2 YSYEKL. The junction had 9 bases not matched to a gene; V was cut back by 3 bases and J by 5 bases.

This clone occurred once. The chain couples TRBV5-1 to TRBJ2-1; D remains ambiguous. The germline V gene has CDR1 SGHRS and CDR2 YFSETQ. The length of the CDR3 is 13 residues. Deletions cut 0 bases from V and 10 bases from J, with 11 bases between. CDR3 in amino acids: CASSLGGATEQFF. CDR3 coding DNA: TGCGCCAGCAGCTTGGGAGGAGCAACGGAGCAGTTCTTC.

The V call is TRBV7-9, the J call TRBJ2-7, with D uncertain. This CDR3 region has 14 residues. Germline loops: CDR1 SEHNR, CDR2 FQNEAQ (reference sequence). Trimming stripped 2 bases from V and 1 base from J, with 9 bases between. In DNA, the CDR3 is TGTGCCAGCAGCTTAATCACAGATTCCTACGAGCAGTACTTC. Its translation: CASSLITDSYEQYF.

The chain recombines TRBV6-6 with TRBJ2-3, with D possibly being TRBD1 (5 bases). V lost 6 bases, J lost 9 bases, and 25 bases lay in between. The CDR3 covers 16 residues. CDR1 is MNHNY, CDR2 SVGAGI, per germline (reference sequence). The CDR3 reads CASSDPPVGSGWTQYF. CDR3 sequence (DNA): TGTGCCAGCAGCGACCCCCCGGTTGGGTCAGGGTGGACGCAGTATTTT.

The V gene is TRBV9, the J gene TRBJ1-3, with D possibly matching TRBD1 (6 bases). The CDR3 has 15 residues. Trimming cost V 6 bases and J 3 bases, with 16 bases left between them. Germline V gene sequence: CDR1 SGDLS, CDR2 YYNGEE. The CDR3 DNA follows: TGTGCCAGCACGAAGGGGGATGTTCGTGGAAACACCATATATTTT. Translated, it gives CASTKGDVRGNTIYF. The whole variable domain, remainder taken from reference TRBV9 and TRBJ1-3, is DSGVTQTPKHLITATGQRVTLRCSPRSGDLSVYWYQQSLDQGLQFLIQYYNGEERAKGNILERFSAQQFPDLHSELNLSSLELGDSALYFCASTKGDVRGNTIYFGEGSWLTVV.

The chain couples TRBV28 to TRBJ2-7, with unresolved D. Germline values: CDR1 MDHEN, CDR2 SYDVKM. Deletions cut 3 bases from V and 4 bases from J, with 16 bases between. This CDR3 is built from 15 residues. Here the CDR3 reads CASSFPIGPAYEQYF. CDR3 DNA: TGTGCCAGCAGTTTTCCTATAGGGCCAGCTTACGAGCAGTACTTC.

Concerning this clone itself: Other DNA sequences of this sample code for an identical CDR3. CDR3 DNA sequence: TGTGCCAGCAGCCTTTCCAGGAGCACAGATACGCAGTATTTT. It specifies CASSLSRSTDTQYF. The chain recombines TRBV27 with TRBJ2-3; D gene uncertain. CDR3 length equals 14 residues. The V gene's germline CDR1 is MNHEY and CDR2 SMNVEV (reference sequence). Trimming took 6 bases from V and 0 from J, leaving 10 bases between them.

The chain joins TRBV7-7 to TRBJ2-7; no reliable D call. The J call may be mistaken, given a closer DNA end match to TRBJ2-1. The CDR3 is 14 residues long. CDR1 is SSHAT, CDR2 FNYEAQ, per germline (reference sequence). The CDR3 DNA reads as TGTGCCAGCAGCTTGGTGATCACGTCTAATGAGCAGTTCTTC. It specifies CASSLVITSNEQFF.

A few counts support this clone. This sequence joins TRBV27 and TRBJ1-5; D is unresolved. Germline V gene sequence: CDR1 MNHEY, CDR2 SMNVEV (reference sequence). V was clipped by 3 bases and J by 4 bases, with 10 bases between them. This CDR3 has 14 residues. The CDR3: CASSLLQSNQPQHF. Here the CDR3 DNA reads TGTGCCAGCAGTTTGTTACAGTCTAATCAGCCCCAGCATTTT.

The rearrangement joins TRBV29-1 to TRBJ2-7; 8 positions match TRBD2. Germline-derived CDR1 and CDR2 are SQVTM and ANQGSEA. Trimming at V came to 6 bases and at J to 2 bases, leaving 3 bases not matched to a gene. The CDR3 has 12 amino acids. The CDR3 region is CSVLGLAYEQYF. The CDR3 DNA is TGCAGCGTCCTGGGACTAGCCTACGAGCAGTACTTC.

The chain couples TRBV14 to TRBJ2-7, with 7 bases identical to TRBD2. The trim removed 4 bases at V and 5 bases at J, leaving 8 bases unmatched. Germline loops: CDR1 SGHDN, CDR2 FVKESK. CDR3 length: 14 amino acids. The CDR3 reads CASSRGLVSHEQYF. The CDR3 DNA reads as TGTGCCAGCAGCCGTGGACTAGTTTCCCACGAGCAGTACTTC.

The chain carries TRBV9 and TRBJ2-1; no clear D gene. Trimming removed 6 bases at V and 5 bases at J, with 15 bases between. The CDR3 covers 14 residues. Germline loops: CDR1 SGDLS, CDR2 YYNGEE. In DNA, the CDR3 is TGTGCCAGCACCCAAAAAGTGCAGGACAATGAGCAGTTCTTC. The encoded protein is CASTQKVQDNEQFF.

This sequence joins TRBV6-1 and TRBJ2-3; 8 positions match TRBD1. Germline values: CDR1 MNHNS, CDR2 SASEGT. The CDR3 is 18 amino acids. With 1 base clipped from V and 2 bases from J, the junction kept 11 bases outside the gene matches. The CDR3 protein is CASSEDPVGQGSTDTQYF. In DNA form, the CDR3 reads TGTGCCAGCAGTGAAGACCCGGTCGGACAGGGCTCCACAGATACGCAGTATTTT.

The V and J genes are TRBV9 and TRBJ2-7; 8 positions match TRBD2. This CDR3 spans 16 amino acids. The germline V gene has CDR1 SGDLS and CDR2 YYNGEE. Trimming removed 3 bases from V and 7 bases from J; junction bases left unmatched: 15. The CDR3 sequence: CASSGSGSGALLEQYF. Here the CDR3 DNA reads TGTGCCAGCAGCGGATCAGGTAGCGGGGCCCTATTGGAGCAGTACTTC.

The gene calls are TRBV5-1 and TRBJ2-4, with D unclear. Germline CDR1 and CDR2: SGHRS and YFSETQ. The V and J ends lost 0 bases and 3 bases respectively, with 10 bases between them. The CDR3 contains 15 residues. The chain's CDR3 is CASSLEWTDKNIQYF. The CDR3 coding sequence is TGCGCCAGCAGCTTGGAATGGACGGACAAAAACATTCAGTACTTC.

This sequence joins TRBV19 and TRBJ2-1, with D hard to call. V gave up 3 bases and J gave up 3 bases, with 12 bases separating them. Germline V CDR1 and CDR2: LNHDA, SQIVND (reference sequence). The CDR3 runs to 15 residues. The CDR3 is CASSIVSPGYNEQFF. The CDR3 DNA reads as TGTGCCAGTAGTATTGTGAGTCCCGGCTACAATGAGCAGTTCTTC.

The chain employs TRBV19 and TRBJ2-7, with 14 nucleotides matching TRBD2. V gave up 5 bases and J gave up 5 bases; unmatched junction bases: 8. The CDR3 totals 16 residues. The germline gives CDR1 LNHDA, CDR2 SQIVND (reference sequence). This CDR3 is CASSSGTSGSSHEQYF. In nucleotides, the CDR3 is TGTGCCAGTAGTTCGGGGACTAGCGGGAGTAGCCACGAGCAGTACTTC.

About this clone: Other DNA sequences in the sample encode the same CDR3. The V and J genes are TRBV7-9 and TRBJ2-5, with D unresolved. Deletions cut 5 bases from V and 2 bases from J, with 12 bases between. This CDR3 has 14 amino acids. From germline, CDR1 is SEHNR and CDR2 FQNEAQ (reference sequence). In DNA form, the CDR3 reads TGTGCCAGCAGCCCCCCGGGCGGTCAAGAGACCCAGTACTTC. Its translation: CASSPPGGQETQYF.

The CDR3 region has the DNA TGTGCCATCAATCCGGGACACCTCCACTACGAGCAGTACTTC. This translates into CAINPGHLHYEQYF. V is TRBV10-3 and J is TRBJ2-7, with D tentatively TRBD1 (6 bases). The germline CDR1 and CDR2 sequences are ENHRY and SYGVKD. The CDR3 consists of 14 residues. Trimming left V 7 bases short and J 3 bases short, with 16 bases between.

The chain employs TRBV21-1 and TRBJ2-5; the DNA was not used to check the table's D call, TRBD2. TRBV21-1 is an annotated pseudogene. There are 12 residues in the CDR3. CDR3 coding DNA: TGTGCCAGCCCCGGAGCCCAAGAGACCCAGTACTTC. Translation: CASPGAQETQYF.

The chain recombines TRBV29-1 with TRBJ1-2; D is ambiguous. The V gene lost 3 bases and the J gene lost 1 base, with 12 bases spanning the gap. CDR3 length equals 14 residues. Germline V gene lookup returns CDR1 SQVTM and CDR2 ANQGSEA. The CDR3 reads CSVEEQTLNYGYTF. In DNA, the CDR3 is TGCAGCGTTGAGGAACAGACCCTTAACTATGGCTACACCTTC.

The rearrangement uses TRBV7-2 and TRBJ1-4; 7 nucleotides align to TRBD1. The CDR3 totals 15 residues. Germline V gene sequence: CDR1 SGHTA, CDR2 FQGNSA. The J segment lost 4 bases and the V segment lost 4 bases, leaving 6 bases of the junction unmatched. The CDR3 loop is CASSSHRDSNEKLFF. CDR3 DNA sequence: TGTGCCAGCAGCTCCCACCGGGACAGTAATGAAAAACTGTTTTTT.

The rearrangement uses TRBV4-1 and TRBJ1-4; a weak D match, TRBD1 (5 bases). V was pared by 0 bases and J by 8 bases, with 13 bases between. There are 15 residues in the CDR3. Germline V gene sequence: CDR1 MGHRA, CDR2 YSYEKL. The DNA for the CDR3 is TGCGCCAGCAGCCAAGATGGTGTACAGGACGAAAAACTGTTTTTT. Its protein is CASSQDGVQDEKLFF.